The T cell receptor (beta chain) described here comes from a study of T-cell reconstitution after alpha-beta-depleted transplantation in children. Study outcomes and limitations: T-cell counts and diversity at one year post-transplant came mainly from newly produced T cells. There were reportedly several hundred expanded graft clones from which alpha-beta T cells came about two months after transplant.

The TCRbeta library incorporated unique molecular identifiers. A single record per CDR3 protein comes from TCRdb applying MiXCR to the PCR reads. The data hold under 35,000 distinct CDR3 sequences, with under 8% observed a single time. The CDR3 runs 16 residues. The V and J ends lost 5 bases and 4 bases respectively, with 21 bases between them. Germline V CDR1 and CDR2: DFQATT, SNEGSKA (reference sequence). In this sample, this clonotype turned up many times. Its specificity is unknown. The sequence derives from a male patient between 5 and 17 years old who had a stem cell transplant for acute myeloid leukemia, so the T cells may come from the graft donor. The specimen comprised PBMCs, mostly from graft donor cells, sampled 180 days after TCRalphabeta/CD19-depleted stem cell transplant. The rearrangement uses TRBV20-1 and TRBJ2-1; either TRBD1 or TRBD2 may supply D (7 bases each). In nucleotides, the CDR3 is TGCAGTGCTCGGAGGGGGCTAGCGGAGGGATACAATGAGCAGTTCTTC. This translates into CSARRGLAEGYNEQFF.